These 21 T cell receptor beta chains were all obtained from the same sample, sequenced in a study of T-cell reconstitution after alpha-beta-depleted transplantation in children. The authors prepared the TCRbeta library with unique molecular identifiers. In TCRdb, the PCR reads were re-called with MiXCR into one record per CDR3 protein. The profile covers fewer than 550,000 distinct CDR3 sequences, with about an eighth appearing a single time and 14% taken by the ten largest. Sample: PBMCs, mostly from graft donor cells, taken 180 days after TCRalphabeta/CD19-depleted stem cell transplant. The source of these receptors is a female patient aged 2-10 years who had a stem cell transplant for aplastic anemia, so the T cells may come from the graft donor.

This clonotype has just a few counts. The J gene is TRBJ1-1, the V gene TRBV5-1; D unclear. The CDR3 loop spans 16 amino acids. V was cut by 6 bases and J by 0 bases, with 18 bases left in between. CDR1 and CDR2 from the germline V gene are SGHRS and YFSETQ. The CDR3 region has the DNA TGCGCCAGCACCCCCTCCCAGCCAAACATGAACACTGAAGCTTTCTTT. Its protein product is CASTPSQPNMNTEAFF.

This clonotype has ten or more counts. The gene calls are TRBV19 and TRBJ2-7; perhaps D is TRBD1 or TRBD2 (6 bases each). The length of the CDR3 is 12 residues. Germline V gene lookup returns CDR1 LNHDA and CDR2 SQIVND (reference sequence). Trimming removed 10 bases from V and 0 bases from J, with 10 bases in between. The DNA for the CDR3 is TGTGCCACCGCGGGACACTCCTACGAGCAGTACTTC. Protein product: CATAGHSYEQYF.

This clonotype occurred a few times. The rearrangement uses TRBV15 and TRBJ2-5, with D possibly being TRBD2 (5 bases). The CDR3 length is 16 residues. Germline V gene sequence: CDR1 LNHNV, CDR2 YYDKDF (reference sequence). V lost 0 bases, J lost 1 base, and 12 bases lay in between. Written as DNA, the CDR3 is TGTGCCACCAGCAGAGAGGCTAGCCCTATCCAAGAGACCCAGTACTTC. Amino acids: CATSREASPIQETQYF.

The V call is TRBV21-1, the J call TRBJ2-7; the D call in the table, TRBD2, was not verified against the DNA. TRBV21-1 is a pseudogene locus. The CDR3 runs 16 residues. CDR3 residues: CASSKARASGRGEQYF. For the CDR3, the DNA is TGTGCCAGCAGCAAAGCGCGGGCTAGCGGGAGGGGTGAGCAGTACTTC.

This clonotype was observed a few times. The chain has TRBV15 and TRBJ2-5; 7 nucleotides match TRBD2. The V gene's germline CDR1 is LNHNV and CDR2 YYDKDF (reference sequence). Trimming removed 0 bases from V and 4 bases from J; junction bases left unmatched: 14. The CDR3 spans 18 residues. The CDR3 is CATSRDLTRGRAGETQYF. The CDR3 DNA reads TGTGCCACCAGCAGAGATTTAACCCGAGGGAGGGCCGGAGAGACCCAGTACTTC.

V and J are TRBV25-1 and TRBJ2-7; TRBD2 is a possible D gene (6 bases). V lost 6 bases, J lost 5 bases, and 14 bases lay in between. Germline CDR1 reads MGHDK; CDR2 reads SYGVNS. This CDR3 has 13 residues. CDR3 region: CASSPRGGDEQYV. For the CDR3, the DNA is TGTGCCAGCAGCCCTAGGGGAGGAGACGAGCAGTACGTC.

The chain has TRBV5-1 and TRBJ2-3; possible D gene TRBD1, 7 bases. The V end lost 4 bases, the J end lost 4 bases, and 13 bases lay between the germline ends. The length of the CDR3 is 14 residues. The germline gives CDR1 SGHRS, CDR2 YFSETQ. The CDR3 DNA reads TGCGCCAGCAGCCCAGGAGGGGGCGCAGATACGCAGTATTTT. Translating it yields CASSPGGGADTQYF.

V and J are TRBV18 and TRBJ2-7; 13 positions agree with TRBD2. V lost 6 bases and J lost 0; bases outside the gene matches: 14. This CDR3 is built from 19 residues. Germline V CDR1 and CDR2: KGHSH, LQKENI. The CDR3 nucleotides are TGTGCCAGCTCCGTCCAACTAGCGGGAGGGTTAACAAGCTCCTACGAGCAGTACTTC. Translating gives CASSVQLAGGLTSSYEQYF.

This clonotype was counted ten times or more. The genes are TRBV6-5 and TRBJ2-3; D is possibly TRBD2 (7 bases). Trimming cost V 0 bases and J 5 bases, with 24 bases left between them. Germline assignment: CDR1 MNHEY and CDR2 SVGAGI. The CDR3 spans 19 residues. CDR3 in DNA: TGTGCCAGCAGTTACTCGAGAGGGGTAGGGGGGAGGGCTCTAGATACGCAGTATTTT. Translation gives CASSYSRGVGGRALDTQYF.

This rearrangement joins TRBV12-3 or TRBV12-4 to TRBJ1-2; a possible D gene is TRBD1 (5 bases). The CDR3 extends over 13 amino acids. V was shortened by 7 bases and J by 4 bases, with 13 bases between the two germline ends. The CDR3 region is CASNTDRVYGYTF. The CDR3 DNA is TGTGCCAGCAACACTGACAGAGTCTATGGCTACACCTTC.

Only a few counts were recorded for this clonotype. V and J are TRBV6-1 and TRBJ2-3, with 10 bases fitting TRBD2. Trimming took 6 bases from V and 8 from J; bases not matched to a gene: 11. Germline V lookup: CDR1 MNHNS, CDR2 SASEGT. The CDR3 covers 15 residues. CDR3 in amino acids: CASRLALAGDLTQYF. CDR3 DNA: TGTGCCAGCAGACTTGCTCTAGCGGGAGACCTTACGCAGTATTTT.

This clonotype was seen more than once but under ten times. The chain recombines TRBV12-3 or TRBV12-4 with TRBJ2-5; D may match TRBD1 or TRBD2 (5 bases each). The CDR3 runs 12 residues. The V end was cut by 6 bases, the J end by 4 bases, with 9 bases between. For the CDR3, the DNA is TGTGCCAGCAGCACCGGGACAGAGACCCAGTACTTC. Amino acid sequence: CASSTGTETQYF.

In its sample, this clonotype was seen a few times. The chain uses TRBV20-1 and TRBJ1-2; unclear D gene. Looked up from germline, CDR1 is DFQATT and CDR2 is SNEGSKA (reference sequence). The CDR3 covers 13 residues. Trimming shortened V by 5 bases and J by 2 bases, and 12 bases separated the two germline ends. The CDR3 DNA reads as TGCAGTGCTGTAATTAGGGCCAACTATGGCTACACCTTC. Protein sequence: CSAVIRANYGYTF.

This clonotype was counted a few times. V is TRBV19 and J is TRBJ2-2, with D perhaps TRBD1 or TRBD2 (5 bases each). V gave up 5 bases and J gave up 8 bases, with 12 bases separating them. This CDR3 contains 13 residues. The germline V gene encodes CDR1 LNHDA and CDR2 SQIVND (reference sequence). CDR3 nucleotide sequence: TGTGCCAGTAGTCCAATGGGGGAAGGGGAGCTGTTTTTT. It is translated as CASSPMGEGELFF. The variable domain in full, completed from reference TRBV19 and TRBJ2-2, reads DGGITQSPKYLFRKEGQNVTLSCEQNLNHDAMYWYRQDPGQGLRLIYYSQIVNDFQKGDIAEGYSVSREKKESFPLTVTSAQKNPTAFYLCASSPMGEGELFFGEGSRLTVL.

This clonotype was detected a few times. The rearrangement uses TRBV19 and TRBJ2-4; the D is unclear. Between the trimmed V and J ends, which lost 3 bases and 8 bases, there was a span of 11 bases. Germline V gene sequence: CDR1 LNHDA, CDR2 SQIVND (reference sequence). The CDR3 length is 13 residues. DNA for the CDR3: TGTGCCAGTAGTATGCGGCCTCCAGACATTCAGTACTTC. It codes for CASSMRPPDIQYF.

This clonotype was picked up a small number of times. V is TRBV29-1 and J is TRBJ2-3; weak D call: TRBD1 (6 bases). The V end lost 7 bases, the J end lost 3 bases, and 14 bases lay between the germline ends. This CDR3 is built from 13 residues. CDR1 is SQVTM and CDR2 is ANQGSEA in the germline V gene. The CDR3 sequence is CSDFRGNTDTQYF. The CDR3 DNA follows: TGCAGCGATTTCAGGGGTAATACAGATACGCAGTATTTT.

This clonotype was counted a few times. The genes are TRBV5-1 and TRBJ2-5; 11 nucleotides match TRBD1. CDR3 length: 15 residues. Losses at the gene ends were 4 bases for V and 2 bases for J; bases not matched to a gene: 4. CDR1 and CDR2 from the germline V gene are SGHRS and YFSETQ. The CDR3 sequence is CASSTRDRGQETQYF. In nucleotides, the CDR3 is TGCGCCAGCAGCACCCGGGACAGGGGGCAAGAGACCCAGTACTTC.

In this sample, this clonotype turned up many times. The CDR3 DNA sequence: TGTGCCAGCAGCATTGCAGGAGAAGAGACCCAGTACTTC. Its protein is CASSIAGEETQYF. The V and J genes are TRBV7-2 and TRBJ2-5; D unclear. The germline CDR1 and CDR2 sequences are SGHTA and FQGNSA. V was cut by 5 bases and J by 3 bases, with 10 bases left in between. The CDR3 is 13 residues long.

This clonotype was detected many times. The chain has TRBV19 and TRBJ1-1; weak D call: TRBD1 (5 bases). V lost 6 bases, J lost 3 bases, and 5 bases lay in between. Germline values: CDR1 LNHDA, CDR2 SQIVND (reference sequence). This CDR3 contains 11 residues. Here the CDR3 DNA reads TGTGCCAGTAGCAGGGACACTGAAGCTTTCTTT. This codes for CASSRDTEAFF.

The chain carries TRBV4-3 and TRBJ2-1, with TRBD2 matching 12 bases. Per the germline V gene, CDR1 is LGHNA and CDR2 is YSLEER. There are 16 residues in the CDR3. After removal of 3 bases from V and 2 bases from J, the junction contained 2 bases not matched to a gene. The CDR3 DNA reads as TGCGCCAGCAGCCATCCTAGCGGGAGGGCCTACAATGAGCAGTTCTTC. As protein: CASSHPSGRAYNEQFF.

In its sample, this clonotype was seen many times. The chain has TRBV7-2 and TRBJ2-3; no definite D call. The germline gives CDR1 SGHTA, CDR2 FQGNSA. The ends were cut back, 5 bases at V and 0 bases at J, with 12 bases in the middle. CDR3 length: 15 amino acids. The CDR3 spells CASSPRSSSTDTQYF. Written as DNA, the CDR3 is TGTGCCAGCAGCCCCCGGAGTAGCAGCACAGATACGCAGTATTTT.